This TCR beta chain comes out of a study of CXCR3-negative and CXCR3-positive naive CD8 T cells. Study outcomes and limitations: Memory cells differed in TRBV-TRBJ usage, but naive CXCR3-negative and CXCR3-positive cells had similar usage. Most assays were run on fresh PBMCs (CXCR3 expression partially decreased after cryopreservation). Naive cells with CXCR3 showed TRB CDR3s that were more hydrophobic than those in CXCR3-negative naive cells.

As for this clonotype: Its antigen is unknown.

The CDR3 is 11 residues long. Germline CDR1 and CDR2: SQVTM and ANQGSEA. With more than 250,000 cells each, the CD8+ T cell subsets were individually sorted in triplicate. Naive cells were sorted as CD45RO-, CCR7+, CD27+ and CD95-. The TRB cDNA libraries were prepared by 5' RACE with UMI labels. TCRdb re-called the 5' RACE reads, yielding one record per CDR3 amino acid sequence without DNA. In total, the table holds 50,000 or so distinct CDR3 sequences. The source material was naive CXCR3+ CD8+ T cells from blood. Subset in this sample: CD45RO-CCR7+CD27+CD95- naive CD8+ T cells expressing CXCR3 (TNR3+). The chain couples TRBV29-1 to TRBJ1-1; checking the TCRdb D call of TRBD1 is not possible without DNA. This receptor was obtained from a human donor in good health. Some clones in this sample may be carry-over from other donors' samples. The CDR3 protein is CQGGTYTEAFF.